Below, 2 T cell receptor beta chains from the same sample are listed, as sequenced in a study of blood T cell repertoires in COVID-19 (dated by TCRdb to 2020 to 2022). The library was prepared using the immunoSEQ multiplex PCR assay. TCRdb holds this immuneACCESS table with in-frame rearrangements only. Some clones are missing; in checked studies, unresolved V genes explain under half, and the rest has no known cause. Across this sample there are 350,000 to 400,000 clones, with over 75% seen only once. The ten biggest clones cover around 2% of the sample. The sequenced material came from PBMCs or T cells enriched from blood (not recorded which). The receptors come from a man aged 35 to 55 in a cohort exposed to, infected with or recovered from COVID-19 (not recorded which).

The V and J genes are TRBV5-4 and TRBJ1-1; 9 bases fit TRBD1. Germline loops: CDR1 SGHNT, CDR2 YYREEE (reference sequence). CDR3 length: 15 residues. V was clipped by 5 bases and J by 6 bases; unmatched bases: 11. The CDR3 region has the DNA TGTGCCAGCAGGGGCCGGGACAGGGCGGGTTCTGAAGCTTTCTTT. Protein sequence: CASRGRDRAGSEAFF.

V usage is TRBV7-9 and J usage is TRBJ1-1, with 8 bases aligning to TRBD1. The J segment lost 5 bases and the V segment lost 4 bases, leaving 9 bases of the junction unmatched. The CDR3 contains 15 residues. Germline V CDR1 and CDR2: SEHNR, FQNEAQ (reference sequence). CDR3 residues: CASSSRDRPGTEAFF. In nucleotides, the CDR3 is TGTGCCAGCAGCTCACGGGACAGGCCGGGGACTGAAGCTTTCTTT.